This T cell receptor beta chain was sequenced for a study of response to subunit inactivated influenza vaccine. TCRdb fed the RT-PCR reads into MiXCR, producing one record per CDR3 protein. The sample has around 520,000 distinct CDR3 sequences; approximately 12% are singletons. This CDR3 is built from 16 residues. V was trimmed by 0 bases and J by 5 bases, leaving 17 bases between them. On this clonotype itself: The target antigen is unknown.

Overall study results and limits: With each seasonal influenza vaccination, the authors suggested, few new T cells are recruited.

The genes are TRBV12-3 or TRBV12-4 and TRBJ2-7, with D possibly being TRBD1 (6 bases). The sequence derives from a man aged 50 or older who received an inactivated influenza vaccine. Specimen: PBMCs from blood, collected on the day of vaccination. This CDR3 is CASSLARAGDIHEQYF. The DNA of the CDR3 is TGTGCCAGCAGTTTAGCCCGGGCAGGGGACATCCACGAGCAGTACTTC.